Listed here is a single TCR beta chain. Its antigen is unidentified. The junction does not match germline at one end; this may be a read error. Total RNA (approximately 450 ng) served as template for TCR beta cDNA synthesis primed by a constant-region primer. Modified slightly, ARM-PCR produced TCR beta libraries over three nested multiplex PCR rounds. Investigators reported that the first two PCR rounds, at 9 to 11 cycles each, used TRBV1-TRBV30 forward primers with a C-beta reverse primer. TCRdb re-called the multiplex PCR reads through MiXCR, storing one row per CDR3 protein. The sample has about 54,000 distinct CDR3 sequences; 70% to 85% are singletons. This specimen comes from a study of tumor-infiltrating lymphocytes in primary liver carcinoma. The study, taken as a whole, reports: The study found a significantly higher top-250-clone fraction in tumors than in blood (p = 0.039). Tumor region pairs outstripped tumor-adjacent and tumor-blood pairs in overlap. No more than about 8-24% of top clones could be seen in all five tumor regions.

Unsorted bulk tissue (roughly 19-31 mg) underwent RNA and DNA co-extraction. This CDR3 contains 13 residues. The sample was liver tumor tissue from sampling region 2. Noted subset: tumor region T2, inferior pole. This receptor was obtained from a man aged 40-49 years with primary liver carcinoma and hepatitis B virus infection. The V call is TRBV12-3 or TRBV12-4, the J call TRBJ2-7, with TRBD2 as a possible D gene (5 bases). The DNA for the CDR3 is TGTCCCAGCACCCGACGGGAATACAACGAGCAGTGCTTC. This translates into CPSTRREYNEQCF.